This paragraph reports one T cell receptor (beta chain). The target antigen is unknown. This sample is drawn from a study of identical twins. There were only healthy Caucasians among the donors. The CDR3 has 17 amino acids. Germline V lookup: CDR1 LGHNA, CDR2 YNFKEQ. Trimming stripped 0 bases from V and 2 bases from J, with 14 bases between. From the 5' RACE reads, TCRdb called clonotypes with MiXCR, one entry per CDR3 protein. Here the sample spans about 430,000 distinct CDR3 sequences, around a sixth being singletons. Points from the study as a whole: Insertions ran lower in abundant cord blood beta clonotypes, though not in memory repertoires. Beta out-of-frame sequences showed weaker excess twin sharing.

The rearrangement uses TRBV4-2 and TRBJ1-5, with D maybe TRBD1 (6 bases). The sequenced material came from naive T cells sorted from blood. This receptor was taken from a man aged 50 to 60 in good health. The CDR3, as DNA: TGTGCCAGCAGCCAAGAACCAGGGGATTTGGGCAATCAGCCCCAGCATTTT. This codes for CASSQEPGDLGNQPQHF.